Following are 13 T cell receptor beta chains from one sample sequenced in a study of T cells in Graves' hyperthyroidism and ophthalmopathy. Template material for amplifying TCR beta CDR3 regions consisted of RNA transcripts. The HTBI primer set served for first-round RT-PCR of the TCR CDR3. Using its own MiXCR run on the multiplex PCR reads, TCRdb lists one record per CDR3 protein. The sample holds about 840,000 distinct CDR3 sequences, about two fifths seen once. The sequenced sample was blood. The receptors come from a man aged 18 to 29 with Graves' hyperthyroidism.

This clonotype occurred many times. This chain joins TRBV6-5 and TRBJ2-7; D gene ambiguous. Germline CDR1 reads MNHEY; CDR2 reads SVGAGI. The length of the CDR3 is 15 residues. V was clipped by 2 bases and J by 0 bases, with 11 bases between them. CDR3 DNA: TGTGCCAGCAGTTACCACCCCAGGAGCTCCTACGAGCAGTACTTC. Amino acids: CASSYHPRSSYEQYF.

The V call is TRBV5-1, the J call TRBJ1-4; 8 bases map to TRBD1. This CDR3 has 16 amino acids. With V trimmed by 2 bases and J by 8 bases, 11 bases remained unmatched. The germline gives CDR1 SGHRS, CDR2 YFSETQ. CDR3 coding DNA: TGCGCCAGCAGCTTTGGACAGGGTGGGTCTGGGGAAAAACTGTTTTTT. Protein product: CASSFGQGGSGEKLFF.

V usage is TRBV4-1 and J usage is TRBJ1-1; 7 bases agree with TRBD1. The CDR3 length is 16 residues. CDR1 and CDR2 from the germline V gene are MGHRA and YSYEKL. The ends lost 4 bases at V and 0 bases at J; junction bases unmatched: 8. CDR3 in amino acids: CASSPMTGQLNTEAFF. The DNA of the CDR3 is TGCGCCAGCAGCCCCATGACGGGACAGCTGAACACTGAAGCTTTCTTT.

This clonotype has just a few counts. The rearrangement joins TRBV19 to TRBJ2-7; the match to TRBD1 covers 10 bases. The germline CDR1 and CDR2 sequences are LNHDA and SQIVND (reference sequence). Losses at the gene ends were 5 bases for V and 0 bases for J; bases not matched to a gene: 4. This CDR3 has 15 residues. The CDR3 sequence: CASSADRGLSYEQYF. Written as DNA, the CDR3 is TGTGCCAGTAGTGCCGACAGGGGGCTCTCCTACGAGCAGTACTTC.

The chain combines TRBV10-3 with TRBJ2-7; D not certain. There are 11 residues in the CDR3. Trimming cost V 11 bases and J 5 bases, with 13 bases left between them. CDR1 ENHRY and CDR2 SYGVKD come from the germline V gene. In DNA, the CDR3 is TGTGCCCCTCCGACGGGCAACGAGCAGTACTTC. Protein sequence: CAPPTGNEQYF.

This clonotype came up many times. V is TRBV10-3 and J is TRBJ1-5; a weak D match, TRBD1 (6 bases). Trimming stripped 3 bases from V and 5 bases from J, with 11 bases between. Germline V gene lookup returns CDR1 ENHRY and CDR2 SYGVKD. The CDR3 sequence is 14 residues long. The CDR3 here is CAISEGTSHQPQHF. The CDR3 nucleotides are TGTGCCATCAGTGAAGGGACATCCCATCAGCCCCAGCATTTT.

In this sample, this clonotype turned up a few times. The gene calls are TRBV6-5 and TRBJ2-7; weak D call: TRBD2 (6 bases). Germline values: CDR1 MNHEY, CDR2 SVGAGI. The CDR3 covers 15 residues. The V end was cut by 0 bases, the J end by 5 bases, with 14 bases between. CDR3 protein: CASSYSEGRGDEQYF. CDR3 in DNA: TGTGCCAGCAGTTACTCGGAGGGGCGAGGGGACGAGCAGTACTTC.

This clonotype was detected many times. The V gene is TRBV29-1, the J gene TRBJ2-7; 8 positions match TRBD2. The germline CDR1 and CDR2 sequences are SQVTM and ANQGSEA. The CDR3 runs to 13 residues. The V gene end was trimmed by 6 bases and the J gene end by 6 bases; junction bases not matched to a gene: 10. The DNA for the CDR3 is TGCAGCGTGCCGGCCAGCGGGAGTTTCGAGCAGTACTTC. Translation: CSVPASGSFEQYF.

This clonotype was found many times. CDR3 sequence (DNA): TGTGCCAGTATTGAGGGCTCGAACACCGGGGAGCTGTTTTTT. As protein: CASIEGSNTGELFF. This chain joins TRBV19 and TRBJ2-2; D is perhaps TRBD2 (5 bases). Germline-derived CDR1 and CDR2 are LNHDA and SQIVND (reference sequence). This CDR3 region has 14 residues. The germline V and J ends were trimmed by 7 bases and 0 bases, with 9 bases remaining between them.

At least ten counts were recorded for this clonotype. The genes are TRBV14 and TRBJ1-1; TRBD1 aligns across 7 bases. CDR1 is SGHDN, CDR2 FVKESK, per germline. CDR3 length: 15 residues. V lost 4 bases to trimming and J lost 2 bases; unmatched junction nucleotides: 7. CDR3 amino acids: CASSPWTGSNTEAFF. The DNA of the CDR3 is TGTGCCAGCAGCCCCTGGACAGGCTCTAACACTGAAGCTTTCTTT.

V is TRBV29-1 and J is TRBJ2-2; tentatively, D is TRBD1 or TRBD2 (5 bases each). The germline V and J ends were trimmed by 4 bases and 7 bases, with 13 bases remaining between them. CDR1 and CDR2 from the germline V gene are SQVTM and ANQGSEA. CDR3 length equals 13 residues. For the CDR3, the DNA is TGCAGCGTTGTATCGGGGCCGGGCGGGGAGCTGTTTTTT. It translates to CSVVSGPGGELFF.

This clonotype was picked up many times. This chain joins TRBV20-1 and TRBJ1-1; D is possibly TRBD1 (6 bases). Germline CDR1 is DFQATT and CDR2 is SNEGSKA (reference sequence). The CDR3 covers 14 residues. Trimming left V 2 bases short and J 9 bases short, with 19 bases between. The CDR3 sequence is CSARLTGTGGQAFF. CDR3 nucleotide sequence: TGCAGTGCTAGACTGACAGGTACGGGCGGGCAAGCTTTCTTT.

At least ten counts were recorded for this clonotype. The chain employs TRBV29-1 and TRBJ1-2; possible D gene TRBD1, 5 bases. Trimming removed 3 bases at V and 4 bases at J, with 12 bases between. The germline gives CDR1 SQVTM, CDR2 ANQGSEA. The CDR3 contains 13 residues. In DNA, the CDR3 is TGCAGCGTTGAGATGGGGGAGGGCTATGGCTACACCTTC. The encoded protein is CSVEMGEGYGYTF.